The next 32 T cell receptor beta chains were all read from a single sample in a study of cytomegalovirus exposure and HLA in healthy donors. PCR employed 60 Vbeta and 13 Jbeta primers. Produced via immunoSEQ multiplex PCR; TCRdb's table is partial and in-frame only. The top ten hold 1.5% to 2% of the sample, which has 140,000 to 150,000 clones, roughly three quarters seen once. Sequenced input: PBMCs. The receptors were sampled from a woman aged 40 to 50 in good health and CMV-seronegative.

This clone was recorded a few times. This sequence joins TRBV2 and TRBJ1-1; D might be TRBD1 (6 bases). The CDR3 runs 13 residues. Germline CDR1 and CDR2: SNHLY and FYNNEI. V lost 10 bases and J 0 bases, leaving 12 bases between the germline ends. In DNA, the CDR3 is TGTGCCACCAGACAGGACATGAACACTGAAGCTTTCTTT. Its protein product is CATRQDMNTEAFF.

DNA of the CDR3: TGCGCCAGCAGCTTGCCGGGGTCGTATCCAGATACGCAGTATTTT. The encoded protein is CASSLPGSYPDTQYF. The chain carries TRBV5-1 and TRBJ2-3; TRBD2 is a possible D gene (5 bases). V lost 1 base, J lost 4 bases, and 13 bases lay in between. Germline assignment: CDR1 SGHRS and CDR2 YFSETQ. This CDR3 spans 15 amino acids.

V usage is TRBV5-6 and J usage is TRBJ1-5; TRBD1 is a possible D gene (6 bases). V was trimmed by 3 bases and J by 0 bases, leaving 13 bases between them. Germline loops: CDR1 SGHDT, CDR2 YYEEEE. The CDR3 contains 16 residues. The CDR3 loop is CASSYWTENSNQPQHF. The CDR3 bases are TGTGCCAGCAGCTATTGGACAGAAAATAGCAATCAGCCCCAGCATTTT.

In its sample, this clone was seen a few times. The V and J genes are TRBV5-8 and TRBJ1-5; TRBD1 agrees at 8 bases. CDR1 is SGHTS and CDR2 is YDEGEE in the germline V gene. CDR3 length equals 14 residues. V was clipped by 0 bases and J by 6 bases; unmatched bases: 2. The DNA for the CDR3 is TGTGCCAGCAGCTTGGCAGGGGGCGGTCAGCCCCAGCATTTT. Translation: CASSLAGGGQPQHF.

This rearrangement joins TRBV27 to TRBJ2-3, with D possibly being TRBD2 (6 bases). The CDR3 spans 18 residues. From germline, CDR1 is MNHEY and CDR2 SMNVEV (reference sequence). With 7 bases removed from V and 2 bases from J, the gap between germline ends came to 25 bases. DNA for the CDR3: TGTGCCAGCAAGTTTAAGGTGTCAGGACTACGGACCACAGATACGCAGTATTTT. This gives the protein CASKFKVSGLRTTDTQYF.

The chain recombines TRBV30 with TRBJ1-2; D is unresolved. The V gene lost 0 bases and the J gene lost 4 bases, with 9 bases spanning the gap. The length of the CDR3 is 13 residues. The germline gives CDR1 GTSNPN, CDR2 SVGIG (reference sequence). Here the CDR3 DNA reads TGTGCCTGGAGTGTAGCCCGAAGCTATGGCTACACCTTC. Translating it yields CAWSVARSYGYTF. The complete variable domain, with remaining parts taken from reference TRBV30 and TRBJ1-2, reads SQTIHQWPATLVQPVGSPLSLECTVEGTSNPNLYWYRQAAGRGLQLLFYSVGIGQISSEVPQNLSASRPQDRQFILSSKKLLLSDSGFYLCAWSVARSYGYTFGSGTRLTVV.

The genes are TRBV9 and TRBJ1-4; 8 bases are shared with TRBD1. The CDR3 is 12 residues long. The germline V gene has CDR1 SGDLS and CDR2 YYNGEE. V shed 7 bases, J shed 7 bases, and the junction held 3 bases outside the gene matches. CDR3 DNA sequence: TGTGCCAGCCAGGGGGCAGGTGAAAAACTGTTTTTT. It yields the protein CASQGAGEKLFF. The full variable domain, completed using reference TRBV9 and TRBJ1-4, is DSGVTQTPKHLITATGQRVTLRCSPRSGDLSVYWYQQSLDQGLQFLIQYYNGEERAKGNILERFSAQQFPDLHSELNLSSLELGDSALYFCASQGAGEKLFFGSGTQLSVL.

The V gene is TRBV25-1, the J gene TRBJ1-6; possibly TRBD1 for D (5 bases). CDR3 size: 18 residues. Germline assignment: CDR1 MGHDK and CDR2 SYGVNS. Trimming left V 2 bases short and J 9 bases short, with 23 bases between. For the CDR3, the DNA is TGTGCCAGCAGTGAAATACGACAGCCAGAAGCCTCATCTTCACCCCTCCACTTT. As protein: CASSEIRQPEASSSPLHF.

This chain uses TRBV30 with TRBJ1-1; weak D call: TRBD1 (5 bases). CDR1 is GTSNPN, CDR2 SVGIG, per germline (reference sequence). CDR3 length: 15 amino acids. V lost 4 bases, J lost 6 bases, and 21 bases lay in between. CDR3: CAWTTGPQGRAEAFF. CDR3 in DNA: TGTGCCTGGACAACCGGGCCCCAGGGTAGGGCTGAAGCTTTCTTT.

The sample holds one count of this clone. This chain joins TRBV6-1 and TRBJ2-7, with 7 bases matching TRBD1. After removal of 2 bases from V and 3 bases from J, the junction contained 4 bases not matched to a gene. Germline V CDR1 and CDR2: MNHNS, SASEGT. The CDR3 has 14 amino acids. As DNA, the CDR3 is TGTGCCAGCAGTGAAAGGCAGGGGGTCTACGAGCAGTACTTC. Its protein is CASSERQGVYEQYF.

The chain's CDR3 is CASSFQQGWDTEAFF. The CDR3 nucleotides are TGTGCCAGCAGTTTCCAGCAGGGGTGGGACACTGAAGCTTTCTTT. The chain links TRBV6-6 to TRBJ1-1, with D tentatively TRBD1 (6 bases). The CDR3 spans 15 residues. Trimming stripped 4 bases from V and 3 bases from J, with 15 bases between. Germline V gene sequence: CDR1 MNHNY, CDR2 SVGAGI (reference sequence).

This clone has more than one count but fewer than ten. The chain employs TRBV18 and TRBJ1-2, with TRBD1 matching 8 bases. Trimming removed 6 bases from V and 8 bases from J; junction bases left unmatched: 5. Germline assignment: CDR1 KGHSH and CDR2 LQKENI. The CDR3 totals 12 residues. This chain's CDR3 is CASSTGEKGYTF. CDR3 in DNA: TGTGCCAGCTCGACAGGGGAGAAAGGCTACACCTTC.

The rearrangement uses TRBV27 and TRBJ2-7; 10 positions agree with TRBD2. CDR1 is MNHEY, CDR2 SMNVEV, per germline (reference sequence). This CDR3 comprises 17 residues. V gave up 1 base and J gave up 4 bases; unmatched junction bases: 10. The CDR3 bases are TGTGCCAGCAGTTTATTAAAAATAGCGGGGGGTGTTTACGAGCAGTACTTC. Amino acid sequence: CASSLLKIAGGVYEQYF.

The rearrangement uses TRBV5-4 and TRBJ2-7, with 7 bases aligning to TRBD1. The germline CDR1 and CDR2 sequences are SGHNT and YYREEE (reference sequence). The V gene end was trimmed by 0 bases and the J gene end by 2 bases; junction bases not matched to a gene: 11. The CDR3 consists of 17 residues. The CDR3 spells CASSLGPPGQRTYEQYF. The CDR3 DNA is TGTGCCAGCAGCTTGGGTCCCCCGGGACAGAGAACCTACGAGCAGTACTTC. The whole variable domain, remainder taken from reference TRBV5-4 and TRBJ2-7, is ETGVTQSPTHLIKTRGQQVTLRCSSQSGHNTVSWYQQALGQGPQFIFQYYREEENGRGNFPPRFSGLQFPNYSSELNVNALELDDSALYLCASSLGPPGQRTYEQYFGPGTRLTVT.

J is TRBJ1-5 and V is TRBV15; weak D call: TRBD1 (6 bases). Trimming pared 1 base from V and 12 bases from J, leaving 13 bases between. Per the germline V gene, CDR1 is LNHNV and CDR2 is YYDKDF (reference sequence). This CDR3 comprises 13 residues. The CDR3 DNA follows: TGTGCCACCAGCAGAGTGAGTATACAGGGCCAGCATTTT. As protein: CATSRVSIQGQHF.

This clone was counted between two and nine times. V is TRBV6-1 and J is TRBJ1-1; TRBD1 aligns across 11 bases. The germline gives CDR1 MNHNS, CDR2 SASEGT. CDR3 size: 14 residues. V trimming: 0 bases; J trimming: 7 bases; junction bases outside the gene matches: 1. The CDR3 DNA reads as TGTGCCAGCAGTGAAGCGGGGACAGGGGGTGAAGCTTTCTTT. Translated: CASSEAGTGGEAFF.

This sequence joins TRBV28 and TRBJ1-1; maybe TRBD1 (6 bases). CDR1 is MDHEN, CDR2 SYDVKM, per germline. The V gene lost 7 bases and the J gene lost 4 bases, with 13 bases spanning the gap. This CDR3 has 13 amino acids. The CDR3 reads CASTPGASTEAFF. CDR3 sequence (DNA): TGTGCCAGCACCCCAGGGGCAAGCACTGAAGCTTTCTTT.

The V gene is TRBV4-1, the J gene TRBJ1-2, with 7 positions matching TRBD1. Losses at the gene ends were 1 base for V and 8 bases for J; bases not matched to a gene: 7. The CDR3 has 14 residues. Per germline, CDR1 MGHRA and CDR2 YSYEKL. The CDR3 sequence: CASSQVNRGNGYTF. CDR3 bases: TGCGCCAGCAGCCAAGTTAACAGGGGTAACGGCTACACCTTC.

The V call is TRBV5-1, the J call TRBJ2-3; D is unresolved. In germline, CDR1 is SGHRS, CDR2 YFSETQ. V lost 4 bases, J lost 3 bases, and 12 bases lay in between. The CDR3 length is 14 residues. CDR3 sequence reads: CASSPPSLTDTQYF. The CDR3 nucleotides are TGCGCCAGCAGCCCTCCTTCACTTACAGATACGCAGTATTTT.

J is TRBJ2-3 and V is TRBV27; 9 bases align to TRBD2. Trimming took 5 bases from V and 0 from J; bases not matched to a gene: 12. The CDR3 runs 18 residues. Germline V gene lookup returns CDR1 MNHEY and CDR2 SMNVEV (reference sequence). As DNA, the CDR3 is TGTGCCAGCAGTGCCCACCAGCGGGGGGCCTTCAGCACAGATACGCAGTATTTT. Translating it yields CASSAHQRGAFSTDTQYF.

The rearrangement joins TRBV2 to TRBJ1-1; 9 bases align to TRBD1. Germline assignment: CDR1 SNHLY and CDR2 FYNNEI. The CDR3 totals 13 residues. J gave up 4 bases and V 6 bases, and 3 bases lay outside the gene matches. Written as DNA, the CDR3 is TGTGCCAGCAGCGGACAGGGGCTCACTGAAGCTTTCTTT. Residues: CASSGQGLTEAFF.

Comments on this clone: This CDR3 is also generated by other DNA sequences in the sample. The rearrangement links TRBV5-1 to TRBJ2-1; 7 bases match TRBD1. CDR3 length: 13 residues. Germline V gives CDR1 SGHRS, CDR2 YFSETQ. V shed 4 bases and J 6 bases; nucleotides not matched to a gene: 4. CDR3 nucleotide sequence: TGCGCCAGCAGCCTTGGACAGGCCAATGAGCAGTTCTTC. Its translation is CASSLGQANEQFF. Using reference TRBV5-1 and TRBJ2-1 for the parts outside the CDR3, the full variable domain is KAGVTQTPRYLIKTRGQQVTLSCSPISGHRSVSWYQQTPGQGLQFLFEYFSETQRNKGNFPGRFSGRQFSNSRSEMNVSTLELGDSALYLCASSLGQANEQFFGPGTRLTVL.

The V and J genes are TRBV11-2 and TRBJ2-7; tentative D call: TRBD2 (5 bases). V lost 3 bases and J 2 bases, leaving 14 bases between the germline ends. The CDR3 runs 15 residues. Germline-derived CDR1 and CDR2 are SGHAT and FQNNGV. CDR3 bases: TGTGCCAGCAGCTTCGGACTCTTGAGCACCTACGAGCAGTACTTC. It translates to CASSFGLLSTYEQYF.

The chain is built from TRBV11-2 and TRBJ2-5; 9 bases fit TRBD2. The germline gives CDR1 SGHAT, CDR2 FQNNGV. After removal of 3 bases from V and 2 bases from J, the junction contained 10 bases not matched to a gene. There are 17 residues in the CDR3. The CDR3 nucleotides are TGTGCCAGCAGCTTTTATAGCGGGGGAGCCCTACAAGAGACCCAGTACTTC. Its protein product is CASSFYSGGALQETQYF.

The J gene is TRBJ2-1, the V gene TRBV10-3, with unresolved D. Germline loops: CDR1 ENHRY, CDR2 SYGVKD. The CDR3 is made up of 13 amino acids. Trimming stripped 6 bases from V and 5 bases from J, with 11 bases between. The CDR3 DNA is TGTGCCATCAGCCTAAACAGAGACAATGAGCAGTTCTTC. It yields the protein CAISLNRDNEQFF.

The gene calls are TRBV7-2 and TRBJ1-2, with 12 bases lining up with TRBD1. This CDR3 is 18 amino acids long. Germline values: CDR1 SGHTA, CDR2 FQGNSA. The V gene end was trimmed by 5 bases and the J gene end by 4 bases; junction bases not matched to a gene: 14. CDR3 bases: TGTGCCAGCAGCGGGCCCGGGACAGGGGGCGCGAAGAGCTATGGCTACACCTTC. This codes for CASSGPGTGGAKSYGYTF.

V usage is TRBV11-2 and J usage is TRBJ1-5; unclear D gene. The V gene's germline CDR1 is SGHAT and CDR2 FQNNGV. Trimming cost V 0 bases and J 7 bases, with 7 bases left between them. The CDR3 spans 13 residues. CDR3 residues: CASSLEGAQPQHF. CDR3 DNA: TGTGCCAGCAGCTTAGAAGGAGCGCAGCCCCAGCATTTT.

The V call is TRBV7-6, the J call TRBJ2-7; D is ambiguous. V shed 4 bases and J shed 7 bases, with 8 bases lying between them. From germline, CDR1 is SGHVS and CDR2 FNYEAQ. This CDR3 contains 11 residues. The DNA of the CDR3 is TGTGCCAGCAGCTCCACTCTAGAGCAGTACTTC. Translation gives CASSSTLEQYF.

This clone was counted a few times. The rearrangement links TRBV5-4 to TRBJ1-3; TRBD1 matches 7 bases. Per the germline V gene, CDR1 is SGHNT and CDR2 is YYREEE (reference sequence). V trimming: 9 bases; J trimming: 0 bases; junction bases outside the gene matches: 6. This CDR3 has 14 amino acids. The CDR3: CAITGQNSGNTIYF. For the CDR3, the DNA is TGTGCCATCACGGGACAGAACTCTGGAAACACCATATATTTT.

The J gene is TRBJ2-1, the V gene TRBV7-8; 11 bases are shared with TRBD1. V lost 3 bases, J lost 6 bases, and 1 base stayed unmatched. The CDR3 extends over 14 amino acids. CDR1 SGHVS and CDR2 FQNEAQ come from the germline V gene. CDR3: CASSLGTGGNEQFF. The CDR3 coding sequence is TGTGCCAGCAGCTTGGGGACAGGGGGCAATGAGCAGTTCTTC.

The rearrangement joins TRBV19 to TRBJ2-1; 7 nucleotides agree with TRBD1. Trimming removed 0 bases from V and 0 bases from J; junction bases left unmatched: 2. This CDR3 spans 16 amino acids. Germline-derived CDR1 and CDR2 are LNHDA and SQIVND (reference sequence). The CDR3, as DNA: TGTGCCAGTAGTATAGAGGGGACAGCCTCCTACAATGAGCAGTTCTTC. Its protein product is CASSIEGTASYNEQFF. Together with reference TRBV19 and TRBJ2-1, the CDR3 gives the full variable domain: DGGITQSPKYLFRKEGQNVTLSCEQNLNHDAMYWYRQDPGQGLRLIYYSQIVNDFQKGDIAEGYSVSREKKESFPLTVTSAQKNPTAFYLCASSIEGTASYNEQFFGPGTRLTVL.

This clone was seen a single time. The chain recombines TRBV2 with TRBJ2-7; TRBD1 might be the D (5 bases). The V and J ends lost 4 bases and 0 bases respectively, with 13 bases between them. The CDR3 totals 15 residues. CDR1 is SNHLY and CDR2 is FYNNEI in the germline V gene. The DNA of the CDR3 is TGTGCCAGCAGTGCCCAGGGCAGGGCCTCCTACGAGCAGTACTTC. It is translated as CASSAQGRASYEQYF.